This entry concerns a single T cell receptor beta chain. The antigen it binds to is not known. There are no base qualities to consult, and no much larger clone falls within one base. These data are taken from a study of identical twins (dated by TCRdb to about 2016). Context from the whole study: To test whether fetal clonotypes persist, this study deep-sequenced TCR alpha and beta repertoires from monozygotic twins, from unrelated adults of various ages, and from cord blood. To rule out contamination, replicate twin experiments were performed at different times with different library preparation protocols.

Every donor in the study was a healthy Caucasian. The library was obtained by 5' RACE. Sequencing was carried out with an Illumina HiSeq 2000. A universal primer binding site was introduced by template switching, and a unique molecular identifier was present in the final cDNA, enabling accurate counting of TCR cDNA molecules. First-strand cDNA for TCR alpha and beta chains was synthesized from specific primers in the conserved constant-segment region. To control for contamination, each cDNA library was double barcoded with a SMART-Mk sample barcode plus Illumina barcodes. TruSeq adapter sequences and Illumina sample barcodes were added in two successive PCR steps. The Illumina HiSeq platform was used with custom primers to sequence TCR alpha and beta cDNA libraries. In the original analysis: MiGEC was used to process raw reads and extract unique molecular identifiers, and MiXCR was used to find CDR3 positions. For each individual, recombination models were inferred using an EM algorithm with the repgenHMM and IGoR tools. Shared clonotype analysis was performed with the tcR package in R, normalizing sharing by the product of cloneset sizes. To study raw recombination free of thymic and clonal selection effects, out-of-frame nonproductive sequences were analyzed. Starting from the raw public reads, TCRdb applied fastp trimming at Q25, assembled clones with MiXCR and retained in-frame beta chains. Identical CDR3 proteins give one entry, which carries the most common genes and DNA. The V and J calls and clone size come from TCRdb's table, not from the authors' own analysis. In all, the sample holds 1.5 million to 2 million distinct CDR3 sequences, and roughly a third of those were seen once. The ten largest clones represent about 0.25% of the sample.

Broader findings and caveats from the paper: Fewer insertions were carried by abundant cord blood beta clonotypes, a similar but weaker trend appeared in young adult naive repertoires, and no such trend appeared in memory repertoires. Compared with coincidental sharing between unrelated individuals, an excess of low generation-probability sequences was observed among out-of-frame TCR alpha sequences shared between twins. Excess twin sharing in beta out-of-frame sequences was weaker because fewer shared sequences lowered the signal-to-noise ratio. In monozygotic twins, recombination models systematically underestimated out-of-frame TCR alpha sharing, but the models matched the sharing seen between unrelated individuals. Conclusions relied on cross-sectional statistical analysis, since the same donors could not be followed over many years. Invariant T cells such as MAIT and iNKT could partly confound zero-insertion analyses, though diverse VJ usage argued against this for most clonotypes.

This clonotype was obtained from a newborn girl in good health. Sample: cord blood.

The DNA is as follows: TGCAGTGCTAGAGGGAGGACAAACGGGACTAGCGGGAGCTCCTACAATGAGCAGTTCTTC. Its translation is CSARGRTNGTSGSSYNEQFF. The sequence joins TRBV20-1 to TRBJ2-1, with 14 central nucleotides matching TRBD2. From its cysteine to its phenylalanine, the CDR3 spans 20 amino acids. Only the CDR3 part of the read is kept: 60 bases, read in frame from the first base. CDR1 and CDR2 were assigned from the germline V gene (reference sequence) as DFQATT and SNEGSKA. V and J are trimmed by 1 base and 0 bases, and the gene matches miss 11 bases of the junction.